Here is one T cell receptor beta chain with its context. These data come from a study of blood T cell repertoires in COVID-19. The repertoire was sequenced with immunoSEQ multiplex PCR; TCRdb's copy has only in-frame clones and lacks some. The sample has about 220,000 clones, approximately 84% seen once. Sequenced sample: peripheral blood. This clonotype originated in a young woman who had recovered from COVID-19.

The CDR3 sequence is CASSQLDFHSPSSYEQYF. As DNA, the CDR3 is TGTGCCAGCAGCCAACTGGACTTTCACTCCCCTAGCTCCTACGAGCAGTACTTC. The rearrangement joins TRBV14 to TRBJ2-7; perhaps TRBD2 as D (5 bases). Germline-derived CDR1 and CDR2 are SGHDN and FVKESK. The CDR3 is 18 amino acids. The V and J ends lost 2 bases and 0 bases respectively, with 20 bases between them.